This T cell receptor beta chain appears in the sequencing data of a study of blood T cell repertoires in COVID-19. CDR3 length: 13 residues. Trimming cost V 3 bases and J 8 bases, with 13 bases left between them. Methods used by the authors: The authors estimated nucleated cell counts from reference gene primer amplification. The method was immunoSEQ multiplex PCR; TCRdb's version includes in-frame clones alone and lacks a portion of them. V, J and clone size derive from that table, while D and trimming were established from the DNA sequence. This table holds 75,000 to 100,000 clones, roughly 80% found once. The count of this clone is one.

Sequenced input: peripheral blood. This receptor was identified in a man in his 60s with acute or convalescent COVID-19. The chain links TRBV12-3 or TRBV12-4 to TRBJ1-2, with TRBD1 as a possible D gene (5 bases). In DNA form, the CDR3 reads TGTGCCAGCAGTTTTAGGCGGGACGGGGGCTACACCTTC. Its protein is CASSFRRDGGYTF.